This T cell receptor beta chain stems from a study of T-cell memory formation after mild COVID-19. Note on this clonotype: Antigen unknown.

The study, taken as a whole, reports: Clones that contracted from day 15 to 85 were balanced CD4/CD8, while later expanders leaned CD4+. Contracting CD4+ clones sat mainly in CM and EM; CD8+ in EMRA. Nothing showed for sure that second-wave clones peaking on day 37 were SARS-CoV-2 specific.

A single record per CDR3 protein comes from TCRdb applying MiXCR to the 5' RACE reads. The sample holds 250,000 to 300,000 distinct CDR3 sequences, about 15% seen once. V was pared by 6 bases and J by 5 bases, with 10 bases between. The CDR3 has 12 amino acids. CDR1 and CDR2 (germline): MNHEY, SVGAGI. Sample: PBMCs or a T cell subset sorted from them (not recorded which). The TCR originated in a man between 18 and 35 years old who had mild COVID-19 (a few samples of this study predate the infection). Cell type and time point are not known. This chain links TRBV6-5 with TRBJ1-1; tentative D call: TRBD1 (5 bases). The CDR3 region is CASRGRWTEAFF. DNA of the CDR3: TGTGCCAGCAGGGGACGTTGGACTGAAGCTTTCTTT.